This T cell receptor (beta chain) was sequenced during a study of shared T cell receptors in the human thymus. About this clone: A junction boundary mismatches the germline segment, possibly from a read error. The same CDR3 arises from other DNA sequences in this sample as well.

This CDR3 is 19 amino acids long. CDR1 is MGHRA, CDR2 YSYEKL, per germline. Profiling relied on immunoSEQ multiplex PCR, and the TCRdb table lists in-frame clones only, not all of them. The sample records 700,000 or so clones, approximately 85% being singletons. These same records also appear under a second study, on human thymus T cells. In that study: In thymic and blood repertoires alike, V and J usage looked biased. Related studies found that unrelated individuals share highly overlapping thymic repertoires.

The chain is built from TRBV4-1 and TRBJ1-6, with TRBD1 matching 7 bases. The sequenced sample was thymocytes. This sequence was found in a girl younger than two with a congenital heart defect. The CDR3 protein is CASSPIKARGGAYNSPLHF. As DNA, the CDR3 is TGCGCCAGCAGCCCCATAAAGGCTCGAGGGGGCGCGTATAATTCCCCCCTCCACTTT.